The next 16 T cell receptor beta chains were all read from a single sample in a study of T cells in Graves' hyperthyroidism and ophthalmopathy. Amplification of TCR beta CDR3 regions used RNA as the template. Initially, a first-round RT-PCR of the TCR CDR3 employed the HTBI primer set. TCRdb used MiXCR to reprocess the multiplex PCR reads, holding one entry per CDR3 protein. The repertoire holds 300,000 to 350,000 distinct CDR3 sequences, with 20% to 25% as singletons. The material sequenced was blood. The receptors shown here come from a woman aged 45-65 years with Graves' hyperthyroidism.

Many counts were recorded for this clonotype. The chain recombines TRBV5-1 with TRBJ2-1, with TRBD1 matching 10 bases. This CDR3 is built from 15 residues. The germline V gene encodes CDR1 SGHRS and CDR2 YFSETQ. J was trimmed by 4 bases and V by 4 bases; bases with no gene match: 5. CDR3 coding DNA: TGCGCCAGCAGCCGGACAGGGGGGGGGTACAATGAGCAGTTCTTC. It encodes CASSRTGGGYNEQFF.

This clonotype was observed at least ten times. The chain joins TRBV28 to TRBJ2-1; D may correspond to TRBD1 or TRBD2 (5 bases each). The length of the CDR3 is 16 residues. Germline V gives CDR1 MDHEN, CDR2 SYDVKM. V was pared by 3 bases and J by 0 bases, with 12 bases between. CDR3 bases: TGTGCCAGCAGTTTTGCCCCAGGGAGCTCCTACAATGAGCAGTTCTTC. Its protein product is CASSFAPGSSYNEQFF.

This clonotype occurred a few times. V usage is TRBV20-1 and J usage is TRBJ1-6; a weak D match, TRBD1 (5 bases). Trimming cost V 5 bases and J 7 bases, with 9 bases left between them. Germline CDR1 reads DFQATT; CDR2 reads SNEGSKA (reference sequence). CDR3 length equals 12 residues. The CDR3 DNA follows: TGCAGTGCTGGGACTGAGAATTCACCCCTCCACTTT. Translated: CSAGTENSPLHF.

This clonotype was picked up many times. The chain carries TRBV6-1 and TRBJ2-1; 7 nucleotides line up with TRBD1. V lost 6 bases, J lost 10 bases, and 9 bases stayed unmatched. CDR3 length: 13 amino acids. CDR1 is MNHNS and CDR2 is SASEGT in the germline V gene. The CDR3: CASRNDRDREQFF. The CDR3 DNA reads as TGTGCCAGCAGAAATGACAGGGACCGAGAGCAGTTCTTC.

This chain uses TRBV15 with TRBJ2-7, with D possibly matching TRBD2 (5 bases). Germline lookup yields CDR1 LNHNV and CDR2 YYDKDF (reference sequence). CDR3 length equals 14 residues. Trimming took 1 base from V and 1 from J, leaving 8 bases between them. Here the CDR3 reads CATSRVDFSYEQYF. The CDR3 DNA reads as TGTGCCACCAGCAGAGTGGACTTTTCCTACGAGCAGTACTTC.

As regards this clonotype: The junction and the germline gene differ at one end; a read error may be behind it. The CDR3 sequence: CASSEGGRMNF. In nucleotides, the CDR3 is TGTGCCAGCAGTGAAGGTGGACGGATGAACTTC. The genes are TRBV25-1 and TRBJ2-5, with D unresolved. Germline CDR1 reads MGHDK; CDR2 reads SYGVNS. This CDR3 contains 11 residues.

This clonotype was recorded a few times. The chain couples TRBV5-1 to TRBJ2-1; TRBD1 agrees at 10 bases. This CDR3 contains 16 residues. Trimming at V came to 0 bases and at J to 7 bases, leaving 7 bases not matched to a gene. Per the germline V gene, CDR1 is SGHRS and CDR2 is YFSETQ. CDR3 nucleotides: TGCGCCAGCAGCTTGGGGGCCGGGACAGGGGAGAATGAGCAGTTCTTC. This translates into CASSLGAGTGENEQFF.

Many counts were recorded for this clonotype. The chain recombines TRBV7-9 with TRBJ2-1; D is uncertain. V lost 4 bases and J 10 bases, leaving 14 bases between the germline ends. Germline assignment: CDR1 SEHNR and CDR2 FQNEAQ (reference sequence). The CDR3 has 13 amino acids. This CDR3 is CASSSWAAREQFF. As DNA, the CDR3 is TGTGCCAGCAGCTCCTGGGCTGCTCGGGAGCAGTTCTTC.

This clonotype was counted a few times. The CDR3 nucleotides read TGTGCCAGCAGCTTGGGACAGGGTAGGTCAGATACGCAGTATTTT. Protein: CASSLGQGRSDTQYF. The chain joins TRBV5-4 to TRBJ2-3; TRBD1 aligns across 7 bases. This CDR3 has 15 amino acids. Per the germline V gene, CDR1 is SGHNT and CDR2 is YYREEE (reference sequence). V was clipped by 0 bases and J by 4 bases; unmatched bases: 5.

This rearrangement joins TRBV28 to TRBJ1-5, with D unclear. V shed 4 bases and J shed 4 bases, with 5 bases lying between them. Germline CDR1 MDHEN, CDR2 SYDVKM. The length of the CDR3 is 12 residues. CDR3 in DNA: TGTGCCAGCAGTTGGTTGAATCAGCCCCAGCATTTT. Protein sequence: CASSWLNQPQHF. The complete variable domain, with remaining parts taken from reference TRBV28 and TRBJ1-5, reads DVKVTQSSRYLVKRTGEKVFLECVQDMDHENMFWYRQDPGLGLRLIYFSYDVKMKEKGDIPEGYSVSREKKERFSLILESASTNQTSMYLCASSWLNQPQHFGDGTRLSIL.

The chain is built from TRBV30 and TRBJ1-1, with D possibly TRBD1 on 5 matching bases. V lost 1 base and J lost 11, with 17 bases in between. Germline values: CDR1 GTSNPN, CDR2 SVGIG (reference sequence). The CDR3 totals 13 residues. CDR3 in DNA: TGTGCCTGGAGTGCGTATACAGGCTCTGGGGCTTTCTTT. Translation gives CAWSAYTGSGAFF. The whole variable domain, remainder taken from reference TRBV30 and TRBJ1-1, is SQTIHQWPATLVQPVGSPLSLECTVEGTSNPNLYWYRQAAGRGLQLLFYSVGIGQISSEVPQNLSASRPQDRQFILSSKKLLLSDSGFYLCAWSAYTGSGAFFGQGTRLTVV.

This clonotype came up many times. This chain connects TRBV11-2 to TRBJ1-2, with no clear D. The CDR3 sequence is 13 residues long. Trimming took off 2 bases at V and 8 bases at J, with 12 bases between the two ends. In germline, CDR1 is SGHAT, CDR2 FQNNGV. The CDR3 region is CASSLYGLGGYTF. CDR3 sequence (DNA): TGTGCCAGCAGCTTATATGGTTTGGGAGGCTACACCTTC.

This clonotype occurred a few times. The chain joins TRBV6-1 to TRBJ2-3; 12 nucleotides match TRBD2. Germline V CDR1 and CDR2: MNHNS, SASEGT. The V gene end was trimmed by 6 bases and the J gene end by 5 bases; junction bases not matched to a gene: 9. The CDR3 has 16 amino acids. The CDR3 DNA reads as TGTGCCAGCAGCCCCAGGACTAGCGGGGTTTTAGATACGCAGTATTTT. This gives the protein CASSPRTSGVLDTQYF.

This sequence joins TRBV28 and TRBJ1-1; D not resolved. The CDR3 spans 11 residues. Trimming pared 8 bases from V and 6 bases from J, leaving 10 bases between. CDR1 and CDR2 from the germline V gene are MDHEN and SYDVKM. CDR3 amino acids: CASSDGAEAFF. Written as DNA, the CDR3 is TGTGCCAGCTCGGATGGCGCTGAAGCTTTCTTT.

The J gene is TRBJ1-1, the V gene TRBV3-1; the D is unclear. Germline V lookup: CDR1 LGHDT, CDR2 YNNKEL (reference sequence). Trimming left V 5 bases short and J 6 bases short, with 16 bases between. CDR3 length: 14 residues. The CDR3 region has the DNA TGTGCCAGCAGCTACGCGAGCCCTACCTCTGAAGCTTTCTTT. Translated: CASSYASPTSEAFF.

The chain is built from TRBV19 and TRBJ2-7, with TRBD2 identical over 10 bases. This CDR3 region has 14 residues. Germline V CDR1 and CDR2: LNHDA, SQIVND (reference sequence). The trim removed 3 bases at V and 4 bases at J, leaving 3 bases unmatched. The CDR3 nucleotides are TGTGCCAGTAGTATTCCTAGCGGGAGTTACGAGCAGTACTTC. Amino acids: CASSIPSGSYEQYF.